This T cell receptor beta chain was recorded in a study of shared clonotypes between healthy human individuals. Profiling relied on immunoSEQ multiplex PCR, and the TCRdb table lists in-frame clones only, not all of them. This sample has around 2.1 million clones; approximately 94% occur once, and the top ten carry under 2%. Naive CD8 cells were CD45RO-negative, positively selected for CCR7, excluding terminally differentiated effector memory CD45RA+ cells. Healthy HIV-negative adults without recent acute infections or vaccinations served as donors. The V end lost 6 bases, the J end lost 2 bases, and 15 bases lay between the germline ends. The germline V gene encodes CDR1 MNHEY and CDR2 SMNVEV (reference sequence). The CDR3 totals 15 residues.

The rearrangement uses TRBV27 and TRBJ2-3, with D maybe TRBD1 (6 bases). Sequenced material: naive CD8+ T cells from PBMCs. The clonotype originates from a man between 18 and 35 years old in good health. Some clones in this sample may be carry-over from other donors' samples. The CDR3 DNA follows: TGTGCCAGCAGGGAGGACAGCTCCGCCACAGATACGCAGTATTTT. It specifies CASREDSSATDTQYF.